This entry lists 7 T cell receptor beta chains sequenced from one sample in a study of cytomegalovirus exposure and HLA in healthy donors. It was with 60 Vbeta and 13 Jbeta primers that the PCR ran. Data came from immunoSEQ multiplex PCR; TCRdb stores just in-frame clones and leaves some out. The table has over 40,000 clones, 72% seen once. Sequencing was done on a sample of PBMCs. The receptors were gathered from a young man in good health and CMV-seronegative.

V is TRBV10-1 and J is TRBJ2-1; TRBD2 agrees at 13 bases. This CDR3 comprises 18 residues. With V trimmed by 4 bases and J by 0 bases, 6 bases remained unmatched. Germline CDR1 reads WNHNN; CDR2 reads SYGVQD (reference sequence). For the CDR3, the DNA is TGCGCCAGCAGTGCCCCGGGACTAGCGGGGAGCTCCTACAATGAGCAGTTCTTC. Its translation: CASSAPGLAGSSYNEQFF.

The chain joins TRBV27 to TRBJ1-5; a possible D gene is TRBD1 (6 bases). Trimming removed 1 base at V and 6 bases at J, with 10 bases between. Per the germline V gene, CDR1 is MNHEY and CDR2 is SMNVEV (reference sequence). The CDR3 totals 14 residues. The CDR3 sequence is CASSLLGAGQPQHF. The CDR3 coding sequence is TGTGCCAGCAGTTTATTGGGGGCTGGTCAGCCCCAGCATTTT.

The J gene is TRBJ1-1, the V gene TRBV4-1; 12 bases match TRBD1. CDR1 is MGHRA and CDR2 is YSYEKL in the germline V gene. After removal of 4 bases from V and 5 bases from J, the junction contained 5 bases not matched to a gene. The CDR3 runs 15 residues. The CDR3 sequence: CASSPGDRGRTEAFF. The DNA for the CDR3 is TGCGCCAGCAGCCCCGGGGACAGGGGGCGGACTGAAGCTTTCTTT.

The J gene is TRBJ2-3, the V gene TRBV7-9, with D possibly matching TRBD2 (6 bases). This CDR3 is 15 amino acids long. Germline lookup yields CDR1 SEHNR and CDR2 FQNEAQ (reference sequence). Trimming removed 5 bases from V and 2 bases from J, with 14 bases in between. CDR3 nucleotides: TGTGCCAGCAGCCTCGGGGCTAGCGTCACAGATACGCAGTATTTT. Translation: CASSLGASVTDTQYF.

This chain joins TRBV30 and TRBJ2-1; 11 bases are shared with TRBD2. This CDR3 contains 14 residues. Trimming took 3 bases from V and 4 from J; bases not matched to a gene: 2. Germline loops: CDR1 GTSNPN, CDR2 SVGIG (reference sequence). The CDR3 protein is CAWSGTSGYNEQFF. CDR3 sequence (DNA): TGTGCCTGGAGCGGGACTAGCGGATACAATGAGCAGTTCTTC.

This clone was counted a single time. As DNA, the CDR3 is TGTGCCAGCAGTTATAGCGGGAAGGCAGATACGCAGTATTTT. Residues: CASSYSGKADTQYF. The chain employs TRBV7-6 and TRBJ2-3, with 8 bases that match TRBD2. The V gene end was trimmed by 6 bases and the J gene end by 4 bases; junction bases not matched to a gene: 6. Germline values: CDR1 SGHVS, CDR2 FNYEAQ. The CDR3 has 14 residues.

This clone has more than one count but fewer than ten. The chain combines TRBV30 with TRBJ2-2; D is possibly TRBD2 (6 bases). CDR1 and CDR2 (germline): GTSNPN, SVGIG (reference sequence). V lost 0 bases, J lost 5 bases, and 13 bases lay in between. This CDR3 has 15 residues. The CDR3 here is CAWSVSGEETGELFF. The DNA for the CDR3 is TGTGCCTGGAGTGTTTCCGGGGAGGAAACCGGGGAGCTGTTTTTT. The complete variable domain, with remaining parts taken from reference TRBV30 and TRBJ2-2, reads SQTIHQWPATLVQPVGSPLSLECTVEGTSNPNLYWYRQAAGRGLQLLFYSVGIGQISSEVPQNLSASRPQDRQFILSSKKLLLSDSGFYLCAWSVSGEETGELFFGEGSRLTVL.